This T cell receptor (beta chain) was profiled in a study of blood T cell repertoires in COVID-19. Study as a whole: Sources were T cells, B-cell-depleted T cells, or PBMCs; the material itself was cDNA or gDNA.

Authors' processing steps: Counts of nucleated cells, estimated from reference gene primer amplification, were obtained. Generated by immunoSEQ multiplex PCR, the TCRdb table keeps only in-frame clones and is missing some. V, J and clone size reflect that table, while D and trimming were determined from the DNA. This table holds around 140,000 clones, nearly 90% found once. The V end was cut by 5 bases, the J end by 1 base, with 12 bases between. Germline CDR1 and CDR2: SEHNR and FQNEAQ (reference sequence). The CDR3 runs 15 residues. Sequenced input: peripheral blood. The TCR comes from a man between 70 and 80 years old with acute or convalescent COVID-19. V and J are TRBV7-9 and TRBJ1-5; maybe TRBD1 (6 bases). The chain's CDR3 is CASSIAGTSNQPQHF. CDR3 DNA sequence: TGTGCCAGCAGCATCGCCGGGACAAGCAATCAGCCCCAGCATTTT.